These T cell receptor beta chains were read from a single sample in a study of T cell responses to AZD1222 COVID-19 vaccine. Only in-frame clones appear in the TCRdb table, and some are missing; sequencing was by immunoSEQ multiplex PCR. This sample carries about 140,000 clones, around nine tenths of them seen once, and the ten largest clones take roughly 6%. Specimen: peripheral blood, collected on day 0 of AZD1222 vaccination. These TCRs come from an adult in good health. Each CDR3 is given with its conserved first and last residue. A D gene is named only where the DNA matches it firmly. Only part of the rows carry a size: once, few, many, or a class if the clone is expanded.

15 TRBD1 once TRBJ1-2 TRBV19 CASSRQQGTKDGYTF TGTGCCAGTAGTAGGCAACAGGGGACAAAGGATGGCTACACCTTC
14 NA NA TRBJ2-1 TRBV5-1 CASSLDQLDNEQFF TGCGCCAGCAGCTTGGACCAACTAGACAATGAGCAGTTCTTC
15 TRBD2 NA TRBJ2-1 TRBV27 CASSFASGSYNEQFF TGTGCCAGCAGTTTCGCTAGCGGGAGTTACAATGAGCAGTTCTTC
14 NA NA TRBJ1-2 TRBV6-2/TRBV6-3 CASSSTVINYGYTF TGTGCCAGCAGTTCTACAGTGATAAACTATGGCTACACCTTC
15 NA NA TRBJ1-1 TRBV4-2 CASSLATGLNTEAFF TGTGCCAGCAGTCTAGCTACAGGGTTGAACACTGAAGCTTTCTTT
15 NA NA TRBJ1-6 TRBV15 CATSRDYLSNSPLHF TGTGCCACCAGCAGAGATTATCTGAGTAATTCACCCCTCCACTTT
17 NA once TRBJ2-6 TRBV7-9 CASSSPPDGAGANVLTF TGTGCCAGCAGCTCACCCCCGGACGGGGCTGGGGCCAACGTCCTGACTTTC
13 NA NA TRBJ2-3 TRBV10-3 CAISEDNTDTQYF TGTGCCATCAGTGAAGACAACACAGATACGCAGTATTTT
14 TRBD2 NA TRBJ2-3 TRBV6-2/TRBV6-3 CASSRLAGADTQYF TGTGCCAGCAGCCGACTAGCGGGAGCAGATACGCAGTATTTT
13 NA once TRBJ1-3 TRBV14 CASSHDYGNTMYF TGTGCCAGCAGCCATGATTATGGAAACACCATGTATTTT
13 NA NA TRBJ1-2 TRBV30 CAWTPPGPGGYTF TGTGCCTGGACCCCTCCAGGGCCGGGTGGCTACACCTTC